The source of this T cell receptor beta chain is a study of Graves' ophthalmopathy and Graves' hyperthyroidism. Points from the study as a whole: Distinction of ophthalmopathy from stable hyperthyroidism by a 13-signature model reached roughly 87% sensitivity and approximately 81% specificity. Among expanded thyroid clonotypes above 0.001 frequency, most also occurred in blood. The model predicted progression of ophthalmopathy with a sensitivity of 70% to 71%, and its specificity was 72.22%.

A volume of about 9.7 ml of fresh peripheral blood supplied the PBMCs. This clonotype has at least ten counts. Its specificity is unknown. The TCR beta CDR3 regions underwent amplification from RNA transcripts. Investigators did first-round RT-PCR with HTBI primers, then second-round multiplex PCR. TCRdb processed the multiplex PCR reads anew with MiXCR; each CDR3 protein has one entry. The table shows roughly 480,000 distinct CDR3 sequences, with over 13% occurring only once. CDR3 length equals 13 residues. V dropped 4 bases and J dropped 4 bases, with 10 bases sitting between them. CDR1 and CDR2 (germline): MNHNS, SASEGT.

V and J are TRBV6-1 and TRBJ1-2; no reliable D call. The sequenced material came from blood. The sequence derives from a woman aged 25-40 years with Graves' ophthalmopathy. This CDR3 reads CASSVRQSYGYTF. CDR3 sequence (DNA): TGTGCCAGCAGTGTGAGGCAGTCCTATGGCTACACCTTC.